The 5 T cell receptor beta chains listed next were all sequenced from one sample in a study of T cells in Graves' hyperthyroidism and ophthalmopathy (dated by TCRdb to between 2019 and 2020). Receptor libraries were prepared by multiplex PCR. Sequenced using an Illumina HiSeq 2000. TCR beta CDR3 regions were amplified from RNA transcripts. A first-round RT-PCR of the TCR CDR3 used the HTBI primer set with the Qiagen OneStep RT-PCR kit. In-frame beta chains were kept once TCRdb had trimmed the public reads at Q25 with fastp and called clones with MiXCR. Each CDR3 protein gets just one entry, which takes the most common genes and DNA from the rows behind it. Within this sample are over 350,000 distinct CDR3 sequences, with about 14% of them counted one time only. 25% to 30% of the sample is held by the ten biggest clonotypes. Sequencing was performed on blood. Receptors originate from a man between 50 and 59 years old with Graves' ophthalmopathy.

There are many counts of this clonotype. The chain combines TRBV7-9 with TRBJ2-1; 10 bases agree with TRBD2. The CDR3 totals 12 residues. V lost 8 bases and J lost 9; bases outside the gene matches: 4. CDR1 and CDR2 from the germline V gene are SEHNR and FQNEAQ (reference sequence). CDR3 sequence reads: CASGTSVGEQFF. The DNA for the CDR3 is TGTGCCAGCGGGACTAGCGTGGGTGAGCAGTTCTTC.

This clonotype was seen many times. The chain recombines TRBV5-1 with TRBJ2-2; no firm D call. The CDR3 runs 15 residues. Between the trimmed V and J ends, which lost 4 bases and 0 bases, there was a span of 10 bases. Per germline, CDR1 SGHRS and CDR2 YFSETQ. CDR3 amino acids: CASSAARTNTGELFF. CDR3 bases: TGCGCCAGCAGCGCCGCCCGGACGAACACCGGGGAGCTGTTTTTT.

This clonotype was detected only a few times. The chain has TRBV29-1 and TRBJ2-5; D uncertain. The germline V and J ends were trimmed by 1 base and 5 bases, with 8 bases remaining between them. The CDR3 runs 12 residues. Germline lookup yields CDR1 SQVTM and CDR2 ANQGSEA. The CDR3 region is CSVEVGPETQYF. The CDR3, as DNA: TGCAGCGTTGAAGTCGGGCCCGAGACCCAGTACTTC.

As for this clonotype: One end of the junction is discordant with germline, which a read error may explain. The V and J genes are TRBV7-7 and TRBJ2-1; D unresolved. Germline values: CDR1 SSHAT, CDR2 FNYEAQ (reference sequence). The CDR3 is 18 residues long. The CDR3: CASSLAPLGSFQVNEQFF. In DNA form, the CDR3 reads TGTGCTAGCAGCTTAGCCCCATTGGGGTCCTTCCAAGTCAATGAGCAGTTCTTC.

In the case of this clonotype: This may come from a read error, since a much larger clone is one base off. The final CDR3 position lacks the conserved phenylalanine or tryptophan, pointing to a likely read error. This chain joins TRBV18 and TRBJ1-5, with D maybe TRBD1 (6 bases). CDR3 length: 15 amino acids. Germline CDR1 reads KGHSH; CDR2 reads LQKENI. Trimming pared 3 bases from V and 4 bases from J, leaving 13 bases between. The CDR3 DNA is TGTGCCAGCTCACCGGGGGCCGGGGTAAATCAGCCCCAGCATTCT. Protein product: CASSPGAGVNQPQHS.